The source of this T cell receptor (beta chain) is a study of T cells in Graves' hyperthyroidism and ophthalmopathy. Study findings and constraints: Blood also showed most of the thyroid clonotypes that were expanded above 0.001.

The CDR3 regions of TCR beta were amplified from RNA transcripts. First-round RT-PCR with HTBI primers amplified the TCR CDR3 region. TCRdb re-called the multiplex PCR reads through MiXCR, storing one row per CDR3 protein. This table holds approximately 520,000 distinct CDR3 sequences, less than 25% found once. Details on this clonotype: Its antigen is unknown.

Germline assignment: CDR1 LNHNV and CDR2 YYDKDF (reference sequence). CDR3 length: 16 amino acids. The junction had 7 bases not matched to a gene; V was cut back by 1 base and J by 3 bases. The sequence derives from a man in his late teens or twenties with Graves' hyperthyroidism. The chain links TRBV15 to TRBJ2-7; 9 nucleotides agree with TRBD1. The specimen was blood. CDR3 protein: CATSRGTGVLIYEQYF. DNA of the CDR3: TGTGCCACCAGCAGAGGGACAGGGGTTCTGATCTACGAGCAGTACTTC. The full variable domain, in which reference TRBV15 and TRBJ2-7 provide the parts outside the CDR3, is DAMVIQNPRYQVTQFGKPVTLSCSQTLNHNVMYWYQQKSSQAPKLLFHYYDKDFNNEADTPDNFQSRRPNTSFCFLDIRSPGLGDTAMYLCATSRGTGVLIYEQYFGPGTRLTVT.